This T cell receptor beta chain was observed in a study of T cell changes during pregnancy in multiple sclerosis (dated by TCRdb to the late 2010s). A note on the overall study: In women with multiple sclerosis, the researchers looked at how the T cell repertoire shifted as pregnancy progressed.

Library method: the immunoSEQ multiplex PCR assay. In its TCRdb copy, this immuneACCESS table keeps in-frame sequences only and misses some clones. Where compared with another copy, unresolved V genes explain less than half of these, and the others have no known cause. The sample table contains around 32,000 clones; only one count was recorded for roughly 87% of them. Jointly, the top ten make up approximately 8% of the sample. CDR1 is given as MDHEN and CDR2 as SYDVKM, both from the germline V gene. The CDR3 contains 14 residues, cysteine and phenylalanine counted. The kept DNA is CDR3 alone, 42 bases in frame from the first base. The V end loses 7 bases and the J end loses 4 bases, and a stretch of 17 bases separates them. In regard to this clone: Its antigen specificity is not known. The sample holds no much larger clone one base away, and base qualities are not on file.

The sequence derives from a female donor with multiple sclerosis, enrolled in a pregnancy study. The V and J genes are TRBV28 and TRBJ2-7; a confident D gene designation cannot be given. The input for sequencing was CD8+ T cells from peripheral blood mononuclear cells, taken before pregnancy. The nucleotides are TGTGCCAGCACCGCCCAGGCTTTATCGTACGAGCAGTACTTC. It encodes CASTAQALSYEQYF.